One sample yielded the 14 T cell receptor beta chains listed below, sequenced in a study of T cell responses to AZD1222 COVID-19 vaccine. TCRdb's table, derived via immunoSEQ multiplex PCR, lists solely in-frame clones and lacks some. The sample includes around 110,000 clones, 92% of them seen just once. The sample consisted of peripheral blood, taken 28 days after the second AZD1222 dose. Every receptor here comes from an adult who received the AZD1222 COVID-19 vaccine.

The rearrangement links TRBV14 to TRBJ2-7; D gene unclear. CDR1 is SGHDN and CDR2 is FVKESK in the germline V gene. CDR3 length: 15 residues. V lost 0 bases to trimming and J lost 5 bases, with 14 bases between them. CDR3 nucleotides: TGTGCCAGCAGCCAAGATGAAGGGCCTAGACACGAGCAGTACTTC. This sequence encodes CASSQDEGPRHEQYF.

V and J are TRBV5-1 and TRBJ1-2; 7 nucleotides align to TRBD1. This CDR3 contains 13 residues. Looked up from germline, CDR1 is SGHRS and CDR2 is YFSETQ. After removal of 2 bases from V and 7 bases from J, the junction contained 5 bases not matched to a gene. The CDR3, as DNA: TGCGCCAGCAGCTTTACAGGGGAGGGTGGCTACACCTTC. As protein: CASSFTGEGGYTF. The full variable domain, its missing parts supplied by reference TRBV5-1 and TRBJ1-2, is KAGVTQTPRYLIKTRGQQVTLSCSPISGHRSVSWYQQTPGQGLQFLFEYFSETQRNKGNFPGRFSGRQFSNSRSEMNVSTLELGDSALYLCASSFTGEGGYTFGSGTRLTVV.

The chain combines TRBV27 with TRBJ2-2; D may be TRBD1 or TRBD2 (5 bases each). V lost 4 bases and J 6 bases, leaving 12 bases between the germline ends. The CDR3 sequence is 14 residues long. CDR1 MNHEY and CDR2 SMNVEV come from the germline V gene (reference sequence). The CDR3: CASSSGTRAGELFF. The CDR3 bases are TGTGCCAGCAGTTCAGGGACCCGGGCCGGGGAGCTGTTTTTT.

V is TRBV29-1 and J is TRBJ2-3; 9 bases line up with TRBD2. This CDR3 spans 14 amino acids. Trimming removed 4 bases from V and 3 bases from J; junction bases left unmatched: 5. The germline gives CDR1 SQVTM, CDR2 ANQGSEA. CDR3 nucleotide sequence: TGCAGCGTTGGTGGTAGCGGGAGTACAGATACGCAGTATTTT. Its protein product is CSVGGSGSTDTQYF.

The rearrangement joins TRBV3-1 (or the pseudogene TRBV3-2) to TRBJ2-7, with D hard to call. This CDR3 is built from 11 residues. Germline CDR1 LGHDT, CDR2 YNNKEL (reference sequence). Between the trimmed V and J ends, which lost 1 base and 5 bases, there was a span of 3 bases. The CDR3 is CASSQVNEQYF. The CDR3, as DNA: TGTGCCAGCAGCCAAGTAAACGAGCAGTACTTC.

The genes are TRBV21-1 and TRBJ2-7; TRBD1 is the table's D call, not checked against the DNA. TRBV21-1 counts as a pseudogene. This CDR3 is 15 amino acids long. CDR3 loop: CASSRPQGDIYEQYF. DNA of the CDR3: TGTGCCAGCAGCAGACCCCAAGGGGACATCTACGAGCAGTACTTC.

The CDR3 coding sequence is TGTGCCAGCAGCGTAGTTGGATTGAACACTGAAGCTTTCTTT. It is translated as CASSVVGLNTEAFF. The chain carries TRBV9 and TRBJ1-1, with D unresolved. The CDR3 is 14 amino acids. The germline CDR1 and CDR2 sequences are SGDLS and YYNGEE. V gave up 0 bases and J gave up 0 bases, with 6 bases separating them.

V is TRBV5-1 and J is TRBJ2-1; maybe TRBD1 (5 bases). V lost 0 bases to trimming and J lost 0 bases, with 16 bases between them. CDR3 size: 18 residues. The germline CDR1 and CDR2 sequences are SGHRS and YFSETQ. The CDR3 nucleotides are TGCGCCAGCAGCTTGGACCCCCCTGGGCAGGGCTCCTACAATGAGCAGTTCTTC. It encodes CASSLDPPGQGSYNEQFF.

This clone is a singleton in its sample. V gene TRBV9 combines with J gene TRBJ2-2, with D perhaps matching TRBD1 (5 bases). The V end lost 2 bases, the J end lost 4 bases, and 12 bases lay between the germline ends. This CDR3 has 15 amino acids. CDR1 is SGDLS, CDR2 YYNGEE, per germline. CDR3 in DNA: TGTGCCAGCAGCGTTAAGCTTCAGGGCACCGGGGAGCTGTTTTTT. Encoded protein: CASSVKLQGTGELFF.

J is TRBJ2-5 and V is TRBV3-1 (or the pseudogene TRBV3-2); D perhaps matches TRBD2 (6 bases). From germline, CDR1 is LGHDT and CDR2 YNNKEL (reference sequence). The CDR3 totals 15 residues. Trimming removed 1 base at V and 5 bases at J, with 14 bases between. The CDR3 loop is CASSQAQRVGETQYF. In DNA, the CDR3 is TGTGCCAGCAGCCAAGCCCAGCGGGTGGGCGAGACCCAGTACTTC.

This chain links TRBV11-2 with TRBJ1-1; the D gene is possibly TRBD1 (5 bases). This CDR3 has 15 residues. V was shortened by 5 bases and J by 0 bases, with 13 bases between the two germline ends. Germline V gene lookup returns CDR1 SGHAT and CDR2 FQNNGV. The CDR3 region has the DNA TGTGCCAGCAGCAGTATCCGGGGGGTGAACACTGAAGCTTTCTTT. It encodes CASSSIRGVNTEAFF. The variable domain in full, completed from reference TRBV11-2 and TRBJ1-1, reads EAGVAQSPRYKIIEKRQSVAFWCNPISGHATLYWYQQILGQGPKLLIQFQNNGVVDDSQLPKDRFSAERLKGVDSTLKIQPAKLEDSAVYLCASSSIRGVNTEAFFGQGTRLTVV.

The CDR3 DNA reads TGTGCCAGCACCCCCGGGATTCTCTACGAGCAGTACTTC. It translates to CASTPGILYEQYF. This chain connects TRBV12-3 or TRBV12-4 to TRBJ2-7, with a possible D match to TRBD2 (5 bases). V lost 7 bases, J lost 3 bases, and 13 bases lay in between. This CDR3 spans 13 amino acids.

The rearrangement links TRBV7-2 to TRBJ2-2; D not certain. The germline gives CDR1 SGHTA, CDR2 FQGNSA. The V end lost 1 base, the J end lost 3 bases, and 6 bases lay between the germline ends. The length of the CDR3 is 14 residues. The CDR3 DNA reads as TGTGCCAGCAGCTTAGTGGCAGACACCGGGGAGCTGTTTTTT. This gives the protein CASSLVADTGELFF. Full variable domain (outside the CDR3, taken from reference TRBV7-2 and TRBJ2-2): GAGVSQSPSNKVTEKGKDVELRCDPISGHTALYWYRQSLGQGLEFLIYFQGNSAPDKSGLPSDRFSAERTGGSVSTLTIQRTQQEDSAVYLCASSLVADTGELFFGEGSRLTVL.

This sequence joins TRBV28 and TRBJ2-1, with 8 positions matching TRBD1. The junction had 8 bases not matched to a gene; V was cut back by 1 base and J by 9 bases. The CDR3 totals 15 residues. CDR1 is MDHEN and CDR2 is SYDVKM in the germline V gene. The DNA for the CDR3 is TGTGCCAGCAGTTTATCTGACAGGGGTCGACGTGAGCAGTTCTTC. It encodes CASSLSDRGRREQFF.